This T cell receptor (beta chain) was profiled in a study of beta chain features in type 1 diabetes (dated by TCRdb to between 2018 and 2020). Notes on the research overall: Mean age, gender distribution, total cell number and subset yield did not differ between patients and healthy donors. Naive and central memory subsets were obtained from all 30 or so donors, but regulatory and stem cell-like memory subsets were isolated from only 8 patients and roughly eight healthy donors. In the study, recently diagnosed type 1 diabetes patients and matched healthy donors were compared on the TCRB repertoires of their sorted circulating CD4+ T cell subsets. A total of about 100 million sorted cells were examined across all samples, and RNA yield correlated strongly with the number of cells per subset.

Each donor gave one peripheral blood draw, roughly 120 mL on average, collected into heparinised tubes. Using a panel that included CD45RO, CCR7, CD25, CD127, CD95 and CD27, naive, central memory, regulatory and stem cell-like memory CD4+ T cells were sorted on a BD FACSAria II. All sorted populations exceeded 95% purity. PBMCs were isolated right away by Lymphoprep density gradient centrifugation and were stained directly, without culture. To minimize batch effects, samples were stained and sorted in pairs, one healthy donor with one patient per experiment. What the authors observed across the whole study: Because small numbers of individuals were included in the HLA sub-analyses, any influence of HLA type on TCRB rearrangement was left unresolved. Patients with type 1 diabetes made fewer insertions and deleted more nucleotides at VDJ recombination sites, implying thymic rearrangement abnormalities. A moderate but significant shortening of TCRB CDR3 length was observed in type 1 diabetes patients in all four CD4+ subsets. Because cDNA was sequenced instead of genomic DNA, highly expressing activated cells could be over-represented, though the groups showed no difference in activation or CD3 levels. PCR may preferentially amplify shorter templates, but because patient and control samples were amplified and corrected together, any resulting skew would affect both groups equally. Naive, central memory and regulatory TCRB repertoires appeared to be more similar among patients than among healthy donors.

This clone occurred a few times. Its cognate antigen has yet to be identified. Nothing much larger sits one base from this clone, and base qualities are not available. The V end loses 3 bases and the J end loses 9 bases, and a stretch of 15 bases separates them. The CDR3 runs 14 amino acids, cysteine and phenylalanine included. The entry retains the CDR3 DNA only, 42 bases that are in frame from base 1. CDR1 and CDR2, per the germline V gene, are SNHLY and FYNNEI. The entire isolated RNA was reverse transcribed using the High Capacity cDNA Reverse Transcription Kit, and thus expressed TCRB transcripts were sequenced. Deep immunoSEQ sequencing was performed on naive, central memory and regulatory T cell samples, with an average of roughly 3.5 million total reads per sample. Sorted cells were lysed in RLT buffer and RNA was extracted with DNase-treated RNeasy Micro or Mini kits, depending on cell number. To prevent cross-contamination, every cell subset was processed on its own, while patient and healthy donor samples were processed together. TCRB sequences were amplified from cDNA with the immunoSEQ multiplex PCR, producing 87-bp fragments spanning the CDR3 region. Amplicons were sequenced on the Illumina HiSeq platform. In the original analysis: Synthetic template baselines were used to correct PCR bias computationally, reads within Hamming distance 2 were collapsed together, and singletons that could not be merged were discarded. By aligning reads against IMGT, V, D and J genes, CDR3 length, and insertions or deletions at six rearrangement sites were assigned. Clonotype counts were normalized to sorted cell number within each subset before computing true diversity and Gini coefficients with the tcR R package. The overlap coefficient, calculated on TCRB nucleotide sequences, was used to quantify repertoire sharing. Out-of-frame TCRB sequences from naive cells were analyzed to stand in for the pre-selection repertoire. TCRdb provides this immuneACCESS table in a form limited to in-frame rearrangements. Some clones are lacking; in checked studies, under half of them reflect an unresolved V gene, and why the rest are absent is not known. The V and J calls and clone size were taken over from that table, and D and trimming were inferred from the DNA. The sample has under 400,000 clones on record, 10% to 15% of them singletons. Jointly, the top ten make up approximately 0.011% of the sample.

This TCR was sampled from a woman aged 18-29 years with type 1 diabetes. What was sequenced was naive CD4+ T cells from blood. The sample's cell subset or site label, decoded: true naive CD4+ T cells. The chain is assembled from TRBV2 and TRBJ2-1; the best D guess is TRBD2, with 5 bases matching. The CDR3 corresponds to CASSDRLAGGEQFF. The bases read TGTGCCAGCAGTGATCGGCTAGCTGGAGGTGAGCAGTTCTTC.